The clone carrying this T cell receptor beta chain appeared a single time. Patients of the Seattle cohort, enrolled during active infection, were followed longitudinally. The data were taken from a study of blood T cell repertoires in COVID-19. Germline V CDR1 and CDR2: MDHEN, SYDVKM. The CDR3 extends over 13 amino acids. The ends were cut back, 5 bases at V and 5 bases at J, with 12 bases in the middle. Repertoires were generated with immunoSEQ multiplex PCR, while TCRdb's copy carries only in-frame clones and drops some. The table lists about 110,000 clones, 85% of them singletons. The chain links TRBV28 to TRBJ1-2, with a tentative D call TRBD1 (5 bases). The sequencing sample was made of peripheral blood. The receptor's source is a woman in her sixties or seventies with COVID-19, enrolled during active disease. Written as DNA, the CDR3 is TGTGCCAGCAGTCTTCCAGGGTCATATGGCTACACCTTC. This sequence encodes CASSLPGSYGYTF.